Following are 20 T cell receptor beta chains from one sample sequenced in a study of T cells after yellow fever vaccination. TCRdb redid the calling of the 5' RACE reads with MiXCR, one entry per CDR3 protein. The sample yields about 580,000 distinct CDR3 sequences, approximately 16% seen once. Sequencing was performed on PBMCs, taken 5 to 6 days after the first yellow fever vaccination. All receptors derive from a man between 18 and 35 years old who received the YFV17D yellow fever vaccine.

This clonotype occurred a few times. The V and J genes are TRBV5-1 and TRBJ1-1; D uncertain. This CDR3 comprises 12 residues. CDR1 and CDR2 (germline): SGHRS, YFSETQ. V lost 6 bases and J 2 bases, leaving 8 bases between the germline ends. The CDR3 loop is CASTTENTEAFF. CDR3 DNA sequence: TGCGCCAGCACCACAGAAAACACTGAAGCTTTCTTT.

This clonotype was detected only a few times. The V call is TRBV4-2, the J call TRBJ2-7, with D tentatively TRBD2 (7 bases). This CDR3 region has 15 residues. Germline CDR1 reads LGHNA; CDR2 reads YNFKEQ. Trimming cost V 4 bases and J 3 bases, with 16 bases left between them. For the CDR3, the DNA is TGTGCCAGCAGCCCTGAAGAGGGGGGGAACTACGAGCAGTACTTC. It codes for CASSPEEGGNYEQYF.

This chain joins TRBV7-3 and TRBJ1-1; D is undetermined. The germline V gene has CDR1 SGHTA and CDR2 FQGTGA. Between the trimmed V and J ends, which lost 5 bases and 2 bases, there was a span of 9 bases. This CDR3 is built from 13 residues. The CDR3 DNA is TGTGCCAGCAGCACGGGCACTAACACTGAAGCTTTCTTT. As protein: CASSTGTNTEAFF. The full variable domain, its missing parts supplied by reference TRBV7-3 and TRBJ1-1, is GAGVSQTPSNKVTEKGKYVELRCDPISGHTALYWYRQSLGQGPEFLIYFQGTGAADDSGLPNDRFFAVRPEGSVSTLKIQRTERGDSAVYLCASSTGTNTEAFFGQGTRLTVV.

There are a few counts of this clonotype. V is TRBV20-1 and J is TRBJ1-3; 7 nucleotides align to TRBD1. J lost 4 bases, V lost 5 bases, and 8 bases had no gene match. Germline lookup yields CDR1 DFQATT and CDR2 SNEGSKA (reference sequence). The CDR3 consists of 14 residues. The CDR3 is CSAADRARGNTIYF. In DNA form, the CDR3 reads TGCAGTGCTGCCGACAGGGCAAGAGGAAACACCATATATTTT.

The chain combines TRBV7-8 with TRBJ1-2; TRBD1 is a possible D gene (6 bases). Germline V gene sequence: CDR1 SGHVS, CDR2 FQNEAQ. The germline V and J ends were trimmed by 3 bases and 0 bases, with 11 bases remaining between them. CDR3 length: 15 amino acids. As DNA, the CDR3 is TGTGCCAGCAGCTTCGCAGGGGTAACTAACTATGGCTACACCTTC. This gives the protein CASSFAGVTNYGYTF.

V usage is TRBV20-1 and J usage is TRBJ1-2; no clear D gene. The CDR3 loop spans 15 amino acids. V was shortened by 5 bases and J by 5 bases, with 21 bases between the two germline ends. In germline, CDR1 is DFQATT, CDR2 SNEGSKA (reference sequence). The CDR3, as DNA: TGCAGTGCTCTAGCCTTAGGAAGTCCTACTTATGGCTACACCTTC. Translation: CSALALGSPTYGYTF.

This clonotype has just a few counts. This chain links TRBV4-2 with TRBJ2-5, with D possibly matching TRBD2 (6 bases). The CDR3 has 15 residues. The germline gives CDR1 LGHNA, CDR2 YNFKEQ. V was cut by 0 bases and J by 9 bases, with 17 bases left in between. As DNA, the CDR3 is TGTGCCAGCAGCCAAGAGGGGAATAGCGGTGTTTCCCAGTACTTC. Translating gives CASSQEGNSGVSQYF.

This clonotype was found a few times. The V gene is TRBV7-2, the J gene TRBJ2-5; D is undetermined. V lost 10 bases to trimming and J lost 3 bases, with 21 bases between them. This CDR3 contains 15 residues. The germline V gene encodes CDR1 SGHTA and CDR2 FQGNSA. The DNA of the CDR3 is TGTGCCACCCTCCCGCTTCTCGGAACAAAAGAGACCCAGTACTTC. Translation: CATLPLLGTKETQYF.

This clonotype has just a few counts. The chain links TRBV7-8 to TRBJ2-3; 9 bases are shared with TRBD2. The junction had 11 bases not matched to a gene; V was cut back by 2 bases and J by 8 bases. This CDR3 comprises 16 residues. Germline CDR1 SGHVS, CDR2 FQNEAQ. CDR3 sequence: CASSLFTAGGLGTQYF. In DNA, the CDR3 is TGTGCCAGCAGCTTATTTACGGCGGGGGGGCTCGGTACGCAGTATTTT.

The sample holds a few counts of this clonotype. The chain employs TRBV6-1 and TRBJ1-1; maybe TRBD1 (5 bases). Germline values: CDR1 MNHNS, CDR2 SASEGT. V lost 10 bases to trimming and J lost 3 bases, with 15 bases between them. The CDR3 spans 13 residues. The CDR3 loop reads CATLTGPDTEAFF. CDR3 in DNA: TGTGCCACCCTTACAGGCCCGGACACTGAAGCTTTCTTT.

This clonotype has a handful of counts. CDR3 DNA sequence: TGTGCCAGCATGAGATTGGGGGCCGTGGGGGAGCTGTTTTTT. It translates to CASMRLGAVGELFF. This sequence joins TRBV6-1 and TRBJ2-2, with D maybe TRBD1 (6 bases). CDR1 is MNHNS, CDR2 SASEGT, per germline. V was pared by 7 bases and J by 8 bases, with 17 bases between. CDR3 length equals 14 residues.

The chain combines TRBV15 with TRBJ2-1, with D hard to call. There are 17 residues in the CDR3. Between the trimmed V and J ends, which lost 6 bases and 2 bases, there was a span of 20 bases. Germline assignment: CDR1 LNHNV and CDR2 YYDKDF (reference sequence). The CDR3 sequence: CATRTFPTNSPYNEQFF. The CDR3 DNA reads as TGTGCCACCAGGACGTTTCCCACTAATTCACCCTACAATGAGCAGTTCTTC.

This clonotype was counted between two and nine times. The DNA for the CDR3 is TGTGCCAGCAGCCACCCATCCCATGCGACAGGGGGAGGTGGAGAGACCCAGTACTTC. Translating it yields CASSHPSHATGGGGETQYF. The gene calls are TRBV7-8 and TRBJ2-5; 9 bases align to TRBD1. Germline CDR1 SGHVS, CDR2 FQNEAQ. V shed 5 bases and J 4 bases; nucleotides not matched to a gene: 20. This CDR3 has 19 amino acids. Looking up the rest from reference TRBV7-8 and TRBJ2-5 gives the full variable domain: GAGVSQSPRYKVAKRGQDVALRCDPISGHVSLFWYQQALGQGPEFLTYFQNEAQLDKSGLPSDRFFAERPEGSVSTLKIQRTQQEDSAVYLCASSHPSHATGGGGETQYFGPGTRLLVL.

This clonotype was picked up a small number of times. The V and J genes are TRBV4-1 and TRBJ1-6; D ambiguous. Trimming took 4 bases from V and 8 from J, leaving 12 bases between them. CDR3 length: 14 amino acids. Germline CDR1 reads MGHRA; CDR2 reads YSYEKL. CDR3 residues: CASSPLVMYSPLHF. Here the CDR3 DNA reads TGCGCCAGCAGCCCACTGGTAATGTATTCACCCCTCCACTTT.

The CDR3 DNA reads as TGTGCCAGCAGTTTCCCCCCCAATGAGCAGTTCTTC. Translation: CASSFPPNEQFF. The chain links TRBV6-2 or TRBV6-3 to TRBJ2-1; D uncertain. Germline V gene data show CDR1 as MNHEY and CDR2 as SVGEGT. Deletions cut 4 bases from V and 6 bases from J, with 7 bases between. The CDR3 length is 12 residues.

This clonotype was counted between two and nine times. The V gene is TRBV5-1, the J gene TRBJ1-6; no definite D call. Germline V lookup: CDR1 SGHRS, CDR2 YFSETQ. This CDR3 spans 14 amino acids. Trimming cost V 2 bases and J 0 bases, with 3 bases left between them. Here the CDR3 reads CASSFGSYNSPLHF. The CDR3 nucleotides are TGCGCCAGCAGCTTCGGCTCCTATAATTCACCCCTCCACTTT. Full variable domain (remainder filled in from reference TRBV5-1 and TRBJ1-6): KAGVTQTPRYLIKTRGQQVTLSCSPISGHRSVSWYQQTPGQGLQFLFEYFSETQRNKGNFPGRFSGRQFSNSRSEMNVSTLELGDSALYLCASSFGSYNSPLHFGNGTRLTVT.

This clonotype appeared many times. CDR3 DNA sequence: TGCAGCGTTGGGGACAGTCCCGCTTTCTTT. This encodes CSVGDSPAFF. This chain uses TRBV29-1 with TRBJ1-1, with 7 positions matching TRBD1. Germline values: CDR1 SQVTM, CDR2 ANQGSEA. V was clipped by 4 bases and J by 11 bases; unmatched bases: 4. The CDR3 is made up of 10 amino acids.

This clonotype was detected a few times. The V call is TRBV12-3 or TRBV12-4, the J call TRBJ2-1, with 9 bases aligning to TRBD2. J was trimmed by 4 bases and V by 6 bases; bases with no gene match: 10. The CDR3 has 16 residues. The DNA for the CDR3 is TGTGCCAGCAGACAGTCCAGCGGGGGGCCTTACAATGAGCAGTTCTTC. Protein product: CASRQSSGGPYNEQFF.

The CDR3 here is CASSDSDTDTQYF. The DNA for the CDR3 is TGTGCCAGCAGTGACTCCGACACAGATACGCAGTATTTT. The rearrangement links TRBV6-4 to TRBJ2-3; D unresolved. The CDR3 totals 13 residues. Trimming removed 0 bases from V and 2 bases from J, with 3 bases in between. CDR1 and CDR2 (germline): MRHNA, SNTAGT.

This chain links TRBV6-5 with TRBJ2-3; tentative D call: TRBD1 (6 bases). This CDR3 has 17 amino acids. The V gene's germline CDR1 is MNHEY and CDR2 SVGAGI. Trimming removed 0 bases from V and 1 base from J, with 14 bases in between. Here the CDR3 reads CASSYSWGRQGTDTQYF. DNA of the CDR3: TGTGCCAGCAGTTACTCCTGGGGGAGACAGGGCACAGATACGCAGTATTTT.